This T cell receptor (beta chain) was profiled in a study of radiotherapy plus CTLA-4 blockade in lung cancer. This CDR3 spans 13 amino acids. Germline V lookup: CDR1 GTSNPN, CDR2 SVGIG (reference sequence). V lost 2 bases, J lost 6 bases, and 5 bases stayed unmatched. The repertoire was sequenced with immunoSEQ multiplex PCR; TCRdb's copy has only in-frame clones and lacks some. The sample carries about 120,000 clones, 85% to 90% recorded once. The V gene is TRBV30, the J gene TRBJ1-1; TRBD1 matches 8 bases. The source was peripheral blood, collected from a patient treated with radiotherapy plus ipilimumab. The sequence derives from a human donor with non-small cell lung cancer that progressed on radiotherapy plus ipilimumab. In DNA form, the CDR3 reads TGTGCCTGGAGTATGGACAGGGATTCTGAAGCTTTCTTT. The encoded protein is CAWSMDRDSEAFF.